This T cell receptor (beta chain) was captured in a study of blood T cell repertoires in COVID-19. Turning to the study itself: Samples taken during acute and convalescent COVID-19 were collected in the United States, Italy and Spain. Sources were T cells, B-cell-depleted T cells, or PBMCs; the material itself was cDNA or gDNA.

The ends lost 5 bases at V and 5 bases at J; junction bases unmatched: 7. CDR1 is SGHTA, CDR2 FQGTGA, per germline. The CDR3 spans 14 residues. Original data processing: Reference gene primers were amplified, and this amplification served to estimate nucleated cell counts. Sequenced by immunoSEQ multiplex PCR; TCRdb stores in-frame clones only, minus some. That table furnishes V, J and clone size, whereas the DNA furnished D and trimming. Here the sample spans about 260,000 clones, about 85% being singletons. This TCR derives from a man aged 60 to 69 who had recovered from COVID-19. V and J are TRBV7-3 and TRBJ1-1; 8 bases map to TRBD1. Sequences were obtained from peripheral blood. In nucleotides, the CDR3 is TGTGCCAGCAGCGCGCAGGGGGCGCGAACTGAAGCTTTCTTT. Encoded protein: CASSAQGARTEAFF.